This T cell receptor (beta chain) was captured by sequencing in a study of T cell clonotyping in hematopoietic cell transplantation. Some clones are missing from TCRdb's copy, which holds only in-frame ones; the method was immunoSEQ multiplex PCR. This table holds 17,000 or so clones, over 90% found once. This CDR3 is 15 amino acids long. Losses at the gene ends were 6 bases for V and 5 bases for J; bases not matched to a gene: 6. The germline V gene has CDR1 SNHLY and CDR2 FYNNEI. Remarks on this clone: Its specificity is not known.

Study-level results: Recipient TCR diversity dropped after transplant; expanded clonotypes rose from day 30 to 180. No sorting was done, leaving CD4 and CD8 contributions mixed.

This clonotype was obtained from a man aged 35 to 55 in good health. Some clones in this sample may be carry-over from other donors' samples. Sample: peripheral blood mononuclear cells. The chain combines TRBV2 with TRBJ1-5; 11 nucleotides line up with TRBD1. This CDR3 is CASRAGTGGYQPQHF. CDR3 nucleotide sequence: TGTGCCAGCAGGGCCGGGACAGGGGGTTATCAGCCCCAGCATTTT.